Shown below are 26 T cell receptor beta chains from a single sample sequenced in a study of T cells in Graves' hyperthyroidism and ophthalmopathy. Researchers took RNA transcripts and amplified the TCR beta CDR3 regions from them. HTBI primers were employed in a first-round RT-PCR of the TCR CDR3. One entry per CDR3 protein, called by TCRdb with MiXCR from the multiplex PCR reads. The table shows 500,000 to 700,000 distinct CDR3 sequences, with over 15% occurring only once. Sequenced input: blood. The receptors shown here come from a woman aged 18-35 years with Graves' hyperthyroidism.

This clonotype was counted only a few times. The CDR3: CASSELAGGPGELFF. CDR3 DNA: TGTGCCAGCAGTGAACTAGCGGGAGGGCCCGGGGAGCTGTTTTTT. This chain uses TRBV6-1 with TRBJ2-2; TRBD2 matches 12 bases. Germline CDR1 reads MNHNS; CDR2 reads SASEGT. Trimming cost V 2 bases and J 6 bases; bases outside gene matches: 1. The CDR3 is made up of 15 amino acids.

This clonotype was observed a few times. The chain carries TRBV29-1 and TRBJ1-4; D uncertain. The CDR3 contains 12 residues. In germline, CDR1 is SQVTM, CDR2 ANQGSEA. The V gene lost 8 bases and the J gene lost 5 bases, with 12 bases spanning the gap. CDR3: CSPHTQNEKLFF. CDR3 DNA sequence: TGCAGCCCCCACACCCAGAATGAAAAACTGTTTTTT.

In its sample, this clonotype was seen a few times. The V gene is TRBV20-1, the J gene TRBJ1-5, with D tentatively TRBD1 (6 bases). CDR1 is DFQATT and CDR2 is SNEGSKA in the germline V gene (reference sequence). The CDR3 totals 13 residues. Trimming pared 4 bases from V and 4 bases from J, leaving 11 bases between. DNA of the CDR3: TGCAGTGCTAAGTGGACAGCAAATCAGCCCCAGCATTTT. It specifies CSAKWTANQPQHF.

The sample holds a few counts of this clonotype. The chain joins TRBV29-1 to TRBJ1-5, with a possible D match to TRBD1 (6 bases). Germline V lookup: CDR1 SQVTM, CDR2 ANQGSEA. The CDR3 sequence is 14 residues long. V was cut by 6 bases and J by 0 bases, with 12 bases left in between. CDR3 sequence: CSVGGGSSNQPQHF. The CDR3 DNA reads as TGCAGCGTCGGGGGGGGCAGTAGCAATCAGCCCCAGCATTTT.

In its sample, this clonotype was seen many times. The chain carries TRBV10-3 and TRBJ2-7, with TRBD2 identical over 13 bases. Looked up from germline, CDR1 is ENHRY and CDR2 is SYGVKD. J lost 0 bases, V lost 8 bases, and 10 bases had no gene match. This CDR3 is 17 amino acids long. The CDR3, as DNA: TGTGCCATCTCTATGGGACTAGCGGGGCCCCACTCCTACGAGCAGTACTTC. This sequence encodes CAISMGLAGPHSYEQYF.

The CDR3 spells CASSEIGRGRYNEQFF. The CDR3 region has the DNA TGTGCCAGCAGTGAAATAGGCAGGGGGCGTTACAATGAGCAGTTCTTC. This chain joins TRBV25-1 and TRBJ2-1; 8 positions agree with TRBD1. CDR1 MGHDK and CDR2 SYGVNS come from the germline V gene. CDR3 length equals 16 residues. Losses at the gene ends were 2 bases for V and 4 bases for J; bases not matched to a gene: 7.

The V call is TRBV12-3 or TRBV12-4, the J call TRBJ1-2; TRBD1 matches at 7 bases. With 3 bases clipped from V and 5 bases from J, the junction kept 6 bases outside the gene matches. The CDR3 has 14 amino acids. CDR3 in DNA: TGTGCCAGCAGTTTCGGGACAGACTTTTATGGCTACACCTTC. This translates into CASSFGTDFYGYTF.

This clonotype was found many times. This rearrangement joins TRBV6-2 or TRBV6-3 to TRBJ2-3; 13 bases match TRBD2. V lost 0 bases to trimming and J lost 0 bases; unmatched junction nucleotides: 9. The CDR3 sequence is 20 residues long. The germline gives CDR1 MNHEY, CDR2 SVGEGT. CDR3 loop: CASSYSTSGGPSSSTDTQYF. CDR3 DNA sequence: TGTGCCAGCAGTTACTCGACTAGCGGGGGGCCCAGCTCTAGCACAGATACGCAGTATTTT.

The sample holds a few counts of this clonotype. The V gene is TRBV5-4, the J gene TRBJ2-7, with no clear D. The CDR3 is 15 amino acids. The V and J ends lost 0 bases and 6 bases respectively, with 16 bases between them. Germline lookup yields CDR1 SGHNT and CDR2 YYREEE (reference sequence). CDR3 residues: CASSLAGVRSVEQYF. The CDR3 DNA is TGTGCCAGCAGCTTGGCCGGAGTGCGCAGTGTCGAGCAGTACTTC.

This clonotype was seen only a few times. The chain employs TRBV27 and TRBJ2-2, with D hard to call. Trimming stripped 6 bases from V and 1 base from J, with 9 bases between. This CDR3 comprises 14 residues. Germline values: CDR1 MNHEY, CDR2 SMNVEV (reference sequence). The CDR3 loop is CASSPLLNTGELFF. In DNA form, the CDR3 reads TGTGCCAGCAGCCCTCTTCTGAACACCGGGGAGCTGTTTTTT.

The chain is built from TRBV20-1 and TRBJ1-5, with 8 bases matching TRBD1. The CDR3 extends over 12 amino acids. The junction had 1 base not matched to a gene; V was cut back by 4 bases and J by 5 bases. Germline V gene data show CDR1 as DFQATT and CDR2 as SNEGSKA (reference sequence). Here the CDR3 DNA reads TGCAGTGCTATGACAGGGGATCAGCCCCAGCATTTT. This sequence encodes CSAMTGDQPQHF.

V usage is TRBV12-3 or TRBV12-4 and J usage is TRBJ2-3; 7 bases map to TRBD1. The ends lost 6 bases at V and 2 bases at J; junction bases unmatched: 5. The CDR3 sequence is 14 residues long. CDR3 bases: TGTGCCAGCAGCGTCGGGACAGACACAGATACGCAGTATTTT. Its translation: CASSVGTDTDTQYF.

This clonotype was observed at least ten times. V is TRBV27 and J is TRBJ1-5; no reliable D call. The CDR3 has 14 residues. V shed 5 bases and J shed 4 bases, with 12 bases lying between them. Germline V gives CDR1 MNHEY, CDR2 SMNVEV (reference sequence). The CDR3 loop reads CASSPEFRNQPQHF. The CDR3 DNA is TGTGCCAGCAGTCCCGAATTCAGAAATCAGCCCCAGCATTTT.

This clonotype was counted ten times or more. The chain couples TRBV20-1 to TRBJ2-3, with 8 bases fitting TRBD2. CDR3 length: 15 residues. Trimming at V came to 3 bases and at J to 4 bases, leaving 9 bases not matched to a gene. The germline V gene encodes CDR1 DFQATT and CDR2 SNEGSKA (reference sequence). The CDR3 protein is CSASLSGSSPDTQYF. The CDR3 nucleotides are TGCAGTGCTAGTTTGAGCGGGAGTAGCCCAGATACGCAGTATTTT.

This CDR3 is CSVEPLVSDSSEQFF. CDR3 nucleotides: TGCAGCGTTGAACCCTTAGTGTCCGATTCGAGTGAGCAGTTCTTC. J is TRBJ2-1 and V is TRBV29-1; no clear D. The ends were cut back, 2 bases at V and 9 bases at J, with 20 bases in the middle. Germline CDR1 and CDR2: SQVTM and ANQGSEA. The CDR3 contains 15 residues.

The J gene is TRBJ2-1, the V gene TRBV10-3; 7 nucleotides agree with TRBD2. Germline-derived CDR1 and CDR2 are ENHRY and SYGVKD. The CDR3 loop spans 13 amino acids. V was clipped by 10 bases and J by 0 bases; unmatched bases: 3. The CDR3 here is CANRGSSYNEQFF. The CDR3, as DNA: TGTGCCAACCGCGGGAGCTCCTACAATGAGCAGTTCTTC.

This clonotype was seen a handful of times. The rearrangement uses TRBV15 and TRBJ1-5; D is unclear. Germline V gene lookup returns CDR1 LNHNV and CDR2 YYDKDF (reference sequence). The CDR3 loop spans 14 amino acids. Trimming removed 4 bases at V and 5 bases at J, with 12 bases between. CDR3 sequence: CATSTSQLYQPQHF. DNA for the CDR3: TGTGCCACCAGCACCTCTCAACTCTATCAGCCCCAGCATTTT.

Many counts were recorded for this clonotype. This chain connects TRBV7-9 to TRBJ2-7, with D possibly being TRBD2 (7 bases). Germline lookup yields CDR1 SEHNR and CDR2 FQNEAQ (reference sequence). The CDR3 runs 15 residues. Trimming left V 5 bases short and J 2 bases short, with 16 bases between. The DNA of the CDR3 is TGTGCCAGCAGCGGCCAAGCGGGGACACCCTACGAGCAGTACTTC. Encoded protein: CASSGQAGTPYEQYF.

The DNA of the CDR3 is TGTGCCAGCAGTGATTTTCAACAGGGGTTCGGTGGCTACACCTTC. Protein: CASSDFQQGFGGYTF. This rearrangement joins TRBV27 to TRBJ1-2, with 7 bases aligning to TRBD1. The CDR3 length is 15 residues. Germline-derived CDR1 and CDR2 are MNHEY and SMNVEV (reference sequence). V was pared by 5 bases and J by 7 bases, with 13 bases of the junction left unmatched.

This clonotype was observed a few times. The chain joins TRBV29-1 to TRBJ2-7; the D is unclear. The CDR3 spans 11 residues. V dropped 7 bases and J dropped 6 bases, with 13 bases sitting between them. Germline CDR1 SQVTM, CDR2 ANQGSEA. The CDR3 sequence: CSATGRAEQYF. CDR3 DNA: TGCAGCGCGACCGGACGGGCCGAGCAGTACTTC.

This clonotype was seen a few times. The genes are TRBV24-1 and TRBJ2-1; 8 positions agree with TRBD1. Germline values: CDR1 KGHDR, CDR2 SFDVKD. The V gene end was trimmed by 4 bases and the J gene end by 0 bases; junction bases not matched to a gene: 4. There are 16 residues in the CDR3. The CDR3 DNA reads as TGTGCCACCAGTGACAGGACAGGGAGCTCCTACAATGAGCAGTTCTTC. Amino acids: CATSDRTGSSYNEQFF.

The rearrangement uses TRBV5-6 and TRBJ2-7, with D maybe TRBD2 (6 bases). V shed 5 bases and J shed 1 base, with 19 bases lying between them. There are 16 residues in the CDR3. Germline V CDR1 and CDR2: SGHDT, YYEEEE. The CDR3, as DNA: TGTGCCAGCAGGTACCATATAGCGGAGCTATCCTACGAGCAGTACTTC. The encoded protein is CASRYHIAELSYEQYF.

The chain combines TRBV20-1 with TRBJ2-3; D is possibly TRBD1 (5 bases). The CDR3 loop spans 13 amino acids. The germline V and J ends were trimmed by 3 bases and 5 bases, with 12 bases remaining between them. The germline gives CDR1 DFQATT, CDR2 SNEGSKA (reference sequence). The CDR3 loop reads CSASIGVGDTQYF. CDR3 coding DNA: TGCAGTGCTAGTATAGGGGTGGGAGATACGCAGTATTTT.

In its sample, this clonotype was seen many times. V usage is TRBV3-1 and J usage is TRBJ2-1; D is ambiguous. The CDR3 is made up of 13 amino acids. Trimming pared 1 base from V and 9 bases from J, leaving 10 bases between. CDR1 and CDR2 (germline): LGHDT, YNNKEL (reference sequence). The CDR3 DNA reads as TGTGCCAGCAGCCAAGTTTTAGTGCGTGAGCAGTTCTTC. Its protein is CASSQVLVREQFF.

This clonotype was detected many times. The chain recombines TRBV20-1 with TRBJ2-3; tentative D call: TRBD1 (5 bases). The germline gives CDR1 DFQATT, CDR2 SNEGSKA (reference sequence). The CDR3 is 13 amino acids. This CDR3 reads CTMGQANTDTQYF. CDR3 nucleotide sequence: TGCACCATGGGGCAAGCCAACACAGATACGCAGTATTTT.

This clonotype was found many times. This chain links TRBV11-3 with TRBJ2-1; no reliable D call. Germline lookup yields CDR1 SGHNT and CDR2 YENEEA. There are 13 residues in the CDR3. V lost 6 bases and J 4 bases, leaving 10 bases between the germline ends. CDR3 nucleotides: TGTGCCAGCAGGGGCACCGAATACAATGAGCAGTTCTTC. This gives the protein CASRGTEYNEQFF.